What follows is one T cell receptor beta chain and its context. Authors' methods: From reference gene primer amplification, estimates of nucleated cell counts were derived. TCRdb keeps only in-frame clones here, not all; method: immunoSEQ multiplex PCR. V and J calls and clone size are given by that table; D and trimming were obtained from the DNA. The data contain around 300,000 clones, 89% of them singletons. The data originate from a study of blood T cell repertoires in COVID-19. Study-level information: Acute and convalescent COVID-19 specimens originated in the United States, Italy and Spain. The analysed material was cDNA or gDNA that came from T cells, B-cell-depleted T cells, or PBMCs.

This CDR3 has 15 amino acids. V was clipped by 2 bases and J by 8 bases, with 17 bases between them. In germline, CDR1 is KGHDR, CDR2 SFDVKD. J is TRBJ1-2 and V is TRBV24-1, with D perhaps matching TRBD1 (6 bases). Input material: peripheral blood. The sequence derives from a man aged 50-60 years with acute or convalescent COVID-19. CDR3 sequence reads: CATSDSRIHRVGYTF. Here the CDR3 DNA reads TGTGCCACCAGTGATTCCCGTATCCACAGGGTCGGCTACACCTTC.